This T cell receptor (beta chain) was identified in a study of T cell responses to AZD1222 COVID-19 vaccine. Notes on the study in general: Every sample of the repertoires postdated the peak T cell response. At baseline, seropositivity was found in only six or seven AZD1222 recipients.

The protocol was immunoSEQ multiplex PCR, while the TCRdb copy is restricted to in-frame clones and leaves out a portion. The sample consists of under 200,000 clones, just over 90% of them appearing once. Points on this clone: The antigen remains unidentified.

V lost 6 bases, J lost 0 bases, and 15 bases lay in between. From germline, CDR1 is SGHRS and CDR2 YFSETQ. This CDR3 has 15 amino acids. This receptor was obtained from an adult in good health. This chain links TRBV5-1 with TRBJ1-1, with D perhaps matching TRBD1 (5 bases). Sequenced here: peripheral blood, sampled on day 0 of AZD1222 vaccination. CDR3 coding DNA: TGCGCCAGCACCCCTGGGGGGGTATTGAACACTGAAGCTTTCTTT. Encoded protein: CASTPGGVLNTEAFF.